This T cell receptor (beta chain) emerged from a study of blood T cell repertoires in COVID-19. Looking at the study overall: Sites in the United States, Italy and Spain provided acute and convalescent COVID-19 samples.

V lost 7 bases and J lost 4, with 19 bases in between. CDR1 is SGHKS and CDR2 is YYEKEE in the germline V gene (reference sequence). This CDR3 is 15 amino acids long. Using immunoSEQ multiplex PCR, the repertoire was profiled, and TCRdb retains in-frame clones only, with some absent. The table records 110,000 to 150,000 clones, about 86% of them present only once. This clonotype was sampled from a human donor in a cohort sampled during active COVID-19. This chain uses TRBV5-5 with TRBJ2-3, with D possibly being TRBD1 (6 bases). Material: peripheral blood. CDR3 amino acids: CASRGAGDRADTQYF. CDR3 sequence (DNA): TGTGCCAGCCGTGGTGCAGGGGATAGGGCAGATACGCAGTATTTT.